This T cell receptor (beta chain) was identified in a study of identical twins. TCRdb itself ran the 5' RACE reads through MiXCR, one entry per CDR3 protein. Found here are 570,000 or so distinct CDR3 sequences, roughly 9.5% of them singletons; the top ten hold more than 2.5%. Trimming took off 2 bases at V and 4 bases at J, with 15 bases between the two ends. CDR3 length: 17 amino acids. The germline CDR1 and CDR2 sequences are KGHSH and LQKENI. In addition, the sample was reused for a study of yellow fever vaccine responses in identical twins.

Specimen: PBMCs. The chain has TRBV18 and TRBJ2-6, with D unresolved. The clonotype was recovered from a woman younger than 35 in good health. The CDR3 DNA reads TGTGCCAGCTCACCATTTGGGGTTATGCGGGGGGCCAACGTCCTGACTTTC. Translated, it gives CASSPFGVMRGANVLTF.